This T cell receptor (beta chain) is drawn from a study of T-cell memory formation after mild COVID-19. Looking at the study overall: The two donors had largely donor-specific TCR clusters.

V was cut by 4 bases and J by 5 bases, with 20 bases left in between. Germline values: CDR1 SGHTA, CDR2 FQGNSA. CDR3 length equals 16 residues. Study-wide results and caveats: Nothing showed for sure that second-wave clones peaking on day 37 were SARS-CoV-2 specific. Cross-reactive memory apparently joined, as some responding clones appeared in pre-infection memory.

Each CDR3 protein is one row after TCRdb ran MiXCR on the 5' RACE reads. The sample has around 190,000 distinct CDR3 sequences; approximately 17% are singletons. Comments on this clonotype: Its antigen is not known.

The receptor was derived from a man in his late teens or twenties who had mild COVID-19 (a few samples of this study predate the infection). Cell type and time point are not known. This sequence joins TRBV7-2 and TRBJ2-5, with D possibly matching TRBD2 (5 bases). Sequencing used PBMCs or a T cell subset sorted from them (not recorded which). CDR3 in DNA: TGTGCCAGCAGCTCCCCGTACGGGGTCAGTGGCGAGACCCAGTACTTC. It yields the protein CASSSPYGVSGETQYF. Complete variable domain (other parts from reference TRBV7-2 and TRBJ2-5): GAGVSQSPSNKVTEKGKDVELRCDPISGHTALYWYRQSLGQGLEFLIYFQGNSAPDKSGLPSDRFSAERTGGSVSTLTIQRTQQEDSAVYLCASSSPYGVSGETQYFGPGTRLLVL.